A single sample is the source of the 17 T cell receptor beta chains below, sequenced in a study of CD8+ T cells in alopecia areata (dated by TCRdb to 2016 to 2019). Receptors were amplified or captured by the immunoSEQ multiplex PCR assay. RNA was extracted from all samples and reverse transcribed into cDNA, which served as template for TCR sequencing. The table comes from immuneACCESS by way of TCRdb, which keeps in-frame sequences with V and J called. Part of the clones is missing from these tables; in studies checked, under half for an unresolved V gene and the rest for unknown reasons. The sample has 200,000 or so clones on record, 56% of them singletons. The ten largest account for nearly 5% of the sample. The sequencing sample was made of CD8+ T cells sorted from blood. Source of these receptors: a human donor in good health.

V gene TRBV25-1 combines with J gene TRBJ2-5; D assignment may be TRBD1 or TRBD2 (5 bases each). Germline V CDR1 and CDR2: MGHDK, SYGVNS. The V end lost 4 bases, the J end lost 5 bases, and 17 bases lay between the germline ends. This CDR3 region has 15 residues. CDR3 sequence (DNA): TGTGCCAGCAGTGGTCCAGGGACCGCCCACGAGACCCAGTACTTC. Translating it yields CASSGPGTAHETQYF. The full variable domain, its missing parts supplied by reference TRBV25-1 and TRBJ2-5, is EADIYQTPRYLVIGTGKKITLECSQTMGHDKMYWYQQDPGMELHLIHYSYGVNSTEKGDLSSESTVSRIRTEHFPLTLESARPSHTSQYLCASSGPGTAHETQYFGPGTRLLVL.

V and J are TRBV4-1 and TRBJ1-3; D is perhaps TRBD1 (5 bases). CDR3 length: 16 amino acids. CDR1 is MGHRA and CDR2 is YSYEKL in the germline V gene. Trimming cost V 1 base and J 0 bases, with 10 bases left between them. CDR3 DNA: TGCGCCAGCAGCCAAGCGGCGGGGGGCTCTGGAAACACCATATATTTT. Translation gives CASSQAAGGSGNTIYF.

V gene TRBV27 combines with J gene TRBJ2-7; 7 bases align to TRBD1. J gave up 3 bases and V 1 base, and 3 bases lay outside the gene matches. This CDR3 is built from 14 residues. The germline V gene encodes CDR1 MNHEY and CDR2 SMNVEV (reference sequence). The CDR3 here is CASSLLAGGYEQYF. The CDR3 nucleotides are TGTGCCAGCAGTTTATTAGCAGGGGGCTACGAGCAGTACTTC.

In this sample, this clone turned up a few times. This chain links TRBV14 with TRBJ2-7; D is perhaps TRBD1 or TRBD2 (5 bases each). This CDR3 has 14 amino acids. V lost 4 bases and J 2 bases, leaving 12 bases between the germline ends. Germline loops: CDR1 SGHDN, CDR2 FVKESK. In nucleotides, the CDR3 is TGTGCCAGCAGCCCCCGGGGCCGACCCTACGAGCAGTACTTC. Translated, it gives CASSPRGRPYEQYF.

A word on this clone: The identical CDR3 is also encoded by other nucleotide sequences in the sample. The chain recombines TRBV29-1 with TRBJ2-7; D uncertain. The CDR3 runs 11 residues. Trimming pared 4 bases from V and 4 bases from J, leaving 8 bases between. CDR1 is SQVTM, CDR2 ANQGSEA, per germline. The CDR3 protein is CSVVSGYEQYF. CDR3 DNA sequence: TGCAGCGTTGTATCCGGATACGAGCAGTACTTC.

This chain's CDR3 is CASSLVRDTQYF. As DNA, the CDR3 is TGTGCCAGCAGCTTAGTTCGAGATACGCAGTATTTT. The V gene is TRBV11-2, the J gene TRBJ2-3; unclear D gene. V was pared by 1 base and J by 5 bases, with 4 bases between. Germline V CDR1 and CDR2: SGHAT, FQNNGV. CDR3 length: 12 residues. Combining the CDR3 with reference TRBV11-2 and TRBJ2-3 gives the whole variable domain EAGVAQSPRYKIIEKRQSVAFWCNPISGHATLYWYQQILGQGPKLLIQFQNNGVVDDSQLPKDRFSAERLKGVDSTLKIQPAKLEDSAVYLCASSLVRDTQYFGPGTRLTVL.

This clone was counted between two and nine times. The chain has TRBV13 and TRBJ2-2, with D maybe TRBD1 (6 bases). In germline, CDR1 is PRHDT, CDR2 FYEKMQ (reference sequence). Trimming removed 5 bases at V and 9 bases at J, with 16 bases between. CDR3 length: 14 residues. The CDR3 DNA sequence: TGTGCCAGCAGCCCCTCGGACAGCCGGCGGGAGCTGTTTTTT. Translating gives CASSPSDSRRELFF.

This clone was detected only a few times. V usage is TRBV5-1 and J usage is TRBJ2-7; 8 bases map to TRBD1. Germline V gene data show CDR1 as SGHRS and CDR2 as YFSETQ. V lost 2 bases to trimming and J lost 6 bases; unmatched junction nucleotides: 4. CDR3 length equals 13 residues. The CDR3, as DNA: TGCGCCAGCAGCTTATACAGGGGGGTCGAGCAGTACTTC. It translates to CASSLYRGVEQYF.

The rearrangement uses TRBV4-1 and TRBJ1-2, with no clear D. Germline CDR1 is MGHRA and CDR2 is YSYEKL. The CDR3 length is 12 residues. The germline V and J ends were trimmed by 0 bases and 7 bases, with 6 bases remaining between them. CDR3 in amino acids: CASSQEMVGYTF. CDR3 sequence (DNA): TGCGCCAGCAGCCAAGAAATGGTTGGCTACACCTTC.

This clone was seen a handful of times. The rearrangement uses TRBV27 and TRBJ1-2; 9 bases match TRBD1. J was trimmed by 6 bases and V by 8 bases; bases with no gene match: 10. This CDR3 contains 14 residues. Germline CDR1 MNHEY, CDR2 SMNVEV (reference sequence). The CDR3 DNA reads TGTGCCAGCGGGGTTACAGGGGGCGGAGATGGCTACACCTTC. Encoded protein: CASGVTGGGDGYTF.

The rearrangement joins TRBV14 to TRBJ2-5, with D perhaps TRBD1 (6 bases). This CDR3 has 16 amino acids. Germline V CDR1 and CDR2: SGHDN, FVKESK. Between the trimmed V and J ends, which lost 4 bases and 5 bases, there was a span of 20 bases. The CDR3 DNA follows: TGTGCCAGCAGCCCAGGGCCCCGGGACAATGGGGAGACCCAGTACTTC. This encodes CASSPGPRDNGETQYF.

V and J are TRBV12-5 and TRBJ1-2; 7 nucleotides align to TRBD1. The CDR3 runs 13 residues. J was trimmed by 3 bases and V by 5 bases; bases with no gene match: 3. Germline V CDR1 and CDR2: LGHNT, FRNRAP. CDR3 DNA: TGTGCTAGTGGTGACAGGGCCTACTATGGCTACACCTTC. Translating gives CASGDRAYYGYTF.

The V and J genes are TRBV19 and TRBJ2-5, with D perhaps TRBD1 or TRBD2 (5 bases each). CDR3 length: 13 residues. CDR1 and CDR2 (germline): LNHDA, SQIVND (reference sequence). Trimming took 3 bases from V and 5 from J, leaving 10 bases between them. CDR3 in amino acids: CASSMGTAETQYF. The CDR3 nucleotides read TGTGCCAGTAGTATGGGGACGGCGGAGACCCAGTACTTC.

CDR3 in amino acids: CASSFGGIGETQYF. In DNA form, the CDR3 reads TGTGCCAGCAGCTTTGGAGGGATTGGAGAGACCCAGTACTTC. The gene calls are TRBV5-6 and TRBJ2-5; D is possibly TRBD2 (6 bases). The CDR3 is 14 amino acids. Trimming removed 2 bases at V and 4 bases at J, with 12 bases between. Per the germline V gene, CDR1 is SGHDT and CDR2 is YYEEEE.

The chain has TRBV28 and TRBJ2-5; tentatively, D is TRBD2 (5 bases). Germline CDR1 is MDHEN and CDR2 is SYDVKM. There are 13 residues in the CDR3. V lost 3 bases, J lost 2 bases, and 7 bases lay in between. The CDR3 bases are TGTGCCAGCAGTTTCTCGGGGCAAGAGACCCAGTACTTC. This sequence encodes CASSFSGQETQYF. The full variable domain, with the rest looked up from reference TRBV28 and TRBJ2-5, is DVKVTQSSRYLVKRTGEKVFLECVQDMDHENMFWYRQDPGLGLRLIYFSYDVKMKEKGDIPEGYSVSREKKERFSLILESASTNQTSMYLCASSFSGQETQYFGPGTRLLVL.

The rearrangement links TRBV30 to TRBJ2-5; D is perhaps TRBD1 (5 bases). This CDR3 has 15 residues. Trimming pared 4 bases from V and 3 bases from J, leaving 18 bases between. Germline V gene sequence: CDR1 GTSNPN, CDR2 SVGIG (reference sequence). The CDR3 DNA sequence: TGTGCCTGGACCGATGCCGGGCAGGGAAAAGAGACCCAGTACTTC. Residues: CAWTDAGQGKETQYF.

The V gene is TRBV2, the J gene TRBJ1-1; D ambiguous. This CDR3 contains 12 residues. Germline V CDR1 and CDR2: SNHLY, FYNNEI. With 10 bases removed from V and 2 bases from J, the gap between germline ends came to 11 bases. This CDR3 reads CAILDGNTEAFF. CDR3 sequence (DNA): TGTGCCATCTTAGACGGCAACACTGAAGCTTTCTTT.